The 20 T cell receptor beta chains reported below all come from one sample, sequenced in a study of monozygotic twins with inflammatory bowel disease (dated 2019 in TCRdb). Preparation of the library involved 5' RACE. These reads were obtained on an Illumina HiSeq 2500. TCRdb reprocessed the public reads and reports one entry per CDR3 protein sequence, without DNA. The table for this sample lists around 220,000 distinct CDR3 sequences. The top ten constitute more than 7.5% of the sample. The sequenced sample consisted of blood. The origin of the receptors is a human donor with ulcerative colitis or Crohn's disease, or a healthy co-twin of an affected twin (not recorded which).

The chain recombines TRBV2 with TRBJ2-7; the TCRdb call, TRBD2, lacks DNA for checking. The germline V gene has CDR1 SNHLY and CDR2 FYNNEI. There are 15 residues in the CDR3. The CDR3 sequence is CASSAGAGGWYEQYF.

The chain joins TRBV12-3 or TRBV12-4 to TRBJ2-5; TCRdb's D call, TRBD1, is unchecked because there is no DNA. The CDR3 has 16 amino acids. The CDR3 sequence: CASRRRQGTQEETQYF.

This chain joins TRBV5-1 and TRBJ2-5; without DNA, the TCRdb call of TRBD2 cannot be checked. This CDR3 has 16 residues. CDR1 is SGHRS and CDR2 is YFSETQ in the germline V gene. This CDR3 is CASSLEGLPPQETQYF.

The chain uses TRBV30 and TRBJ1-5; checking the TCRdb D call of TRBD1 is not possible without DNA. The V gene's germline CDR1 is GTSNPN and CDR2 SVGIG (reference sequence). The CDR3 has 16 amino acids. CDR3 amino acids: CAWSAEQGISNQPQHF.

This chain links TRBV5-8 with TRBJ2-3; TCRdb's D gene call, TRBD2, goes unchecked for lack of DNA. The CDR3 is made up of 15 amino acids. CDR1 is SGHTS and CDR2 is YDEGEE in the germline V gene. The CDR3 loop reads CASSLEGGSTDTQYF.

The chain links TRBV9 to TRBJ2-4; with no DNA, the TCRdb D assignment of TRBD2 cannot be verified. Germline CDR1 is SGDLS and CDR2 is YYNGEE. The CDR3 has 15 residues. The CDR3 is CVSSVEGRGVNIQYF.

The gene calls are TRBV20-1 and TRBJ2-3; TCRdb reports TRBD2, a call that lacks DNA to check it against. The germline gives CDR1 DFQATT, CDR2 SNEGSKA (reference sequence). This CDR3 contains 13 residues. CDR3 protein: CSVRALETDTQYF.

The V call is TRBV11-2, the J call TRBJ1-4; TCRdb's D call of TRBD1 is untestable without DNA. The CDR3 length is 14 residues. Germline assignment: CDR1 SGHAT and CDR2 FQNNGV. CDR3 amino acids: CASSSDPLGEKLFF.

V gene TRBV2 combines with J gene TRBJ2-1; TCRdb's assignment of TRBD2 cannot be checked, as there is no DNA. The CDR3 is 15 amino acids. The germline gives CDR1 SNHLY, CDR2 FYNNEI. The CDR3 reads CASSATSDSYNEQFF.

V is TRBV20-1 and J is TRBJ2-2; TCRdb selects TRBD2, and the lack of DNA leaves this call unchecked. The length of the CDR3 is 12 residues. From germline, CDR1 is DFQATT and CDR2 SNEGSKA (reference sequence). CDR3 residues: CSAFGPPGKLFF.

This chain connects TRBV12-3 or TRBV12-4 to TRBJ2-7; TCRdb outputs TRBD1, but without DNA this stays unchecked. The CDR3 spans 16 residues. CDR3 residues: CASSAVTGTGMGEQYF.

This chain connects TRBV6-1 to TRBJ2-2. The length of the CDR3 is 15 residues. Germline-derived CDR1 and CDR2 are MNHNS and SASEGT. CDR3 protein: CASSETWGNTGELFF.

The chain combines TRBV4-2 with TRBJ1-1; checking the TCRdb D call of TRBD1 is not possible without DNA. The germline CDR1 and CDR2 sequences are LGHNA and YNFKEQ. The CDR3 covers 13 residues. This CDR3 is CASGSRGRTEAFF.

The rearrangement links TRBV20-1 to TRBJ2-3. The V gene's germline CDR1 is DFQATT and CDR2 SNEGSKA (reference sequence). The CDR3 has 11 amino acids. CDR3 amino acids: CSARRPDTQYF.

The rearrangement links TRBV3-1 to TRBJ2-7; TCRdb returns TRBD1, unconfirmable since there is no DNA. Germline V gene lookup returns CDR1 LGHDT and CDR2 YNNKEL (reference sequence). The CDR3 covers 15 residues. CDR3 protein: CASSQDSDISYEQYF.

This chain connects TRBV2 to TRBJ2-5; TCRdb lists TRBD1, though no DNA is available to test this call. The CDR3 runs to 13 residues. Per germline, CDR1 SNHLY and CDR2 FYNNEI. The CDR3 sequence: CASSDDRAKTQYF.

The chain links TRBV2 to TRBJ2-1; TCRdb names TRBD1, which stays unverified in the absence of DNA. CDR3 size: 21 residues. Germline CDR1 SNHLY, CDR2 FYNNEI. This CDR3 is CASSEALSDRVLVAPYNEQFF.

The J gene is TRBJ1-3, the V gene TRBV30. Germline V gene data show CDR1 as GTSNPN and CDR2 as SVGIG (reference sequence). The CDR3 extends over 13 amino acids. The CDR3 region is CAWTNGSRNTIYF.

This chain connects TRBV4-3 to TRBJ2-3; TCRdb's D gene call, TRBD2, goes unchecked for lack of DNA. The V gene's germline CDR1 is LGHNA and CDR2 YSLEER. This CDR3 has 15 amino acids. CDR3 in amino acids: CASSRGALQVDTQYF.

This chain joins TRBV7-2 and TRBJ2-1; TCRdb proposes TRBD1, but this gene call is untestable without DNA. Germline lookup yields CDR1 SGHTA and CDR2 FQGNSA. CDR3 size: 14 residues. CDR3 sequence: CASSLGGPSNEQFF.